Described below is a single TCR beta chain sequence and its context. This entry is derived from a study of T cell changes during pregnancy in multiple sclerosis. Sequenced by immunoSEQ multiplex PCR; TCRdb stores in-frame clones only, minus some. Of tens of thousands of clones listed, roughly 90% are singletons. This CDR3 has 15 residues. CDR1 is LGHNA, CDR2 YNFKEQ, per germline. V gave up 0 bases and J gave up 7 bases, with 13 bases separating them. This specimen was peripheral blood, taken in the second trimester of pregnancy. The V and J genes are TRBV4-2 and TRBJ1-5; TRBD1 is a possible D gene (6 bases). This clonotype was sampled from a female donor with multiple sclerosis, enrolled in a pregnancy study. This CDR3 reads CASSQESRGGQPQHF. The CDR3 DNA sequence: TGTGCCAGCAGCCAAGAATCGCGGGGGGGCCAGCCCCAGCATTTT.